This T cell receptor (beta chain) was sequenced in a study of CD8 T cells in ankylosing spondylitis. Overall study findings and caveats: Seemingly characteristic of ankylosing spondylitis blood was a TCR beta motif consisting of several highly homologous variants. In reactive arthritis synovial fluid and blood, some motif variants had been reported before.

Quantitative 5'-RACE was performed with molecular barcodes, and it yielded the TCR beta libraries. TCRdb re-called the 5' RACE reads through MiXCR, storing one row per CDR3 protein. Seen here are roughly 490,000 distinct CDR3 sequences, approximately 5.3% observed once, and the top ten hold around 3.4%. In its sample, this clonotype was seen many times. Its antigen is currently unknown. This TCR derives from a male donor with ankylosing spondylitis. Input material: blood, either unsorted or a sorted T cell fraction (not recorded which).

CDR3 in amino acids: CASSSTSGRFYNEQFF. The CDR3 DNA reads as TGTGCCAGCAGTTCGACTAGCGGGAGGTTCTACAATGAGCAGTTCTTC. This chain connects TRBV6-2 or TRBV6-3 to TRBJ2-1; 13 bases line up with TRBD2. CDR1 MNHEY and CDR2 SVGEGT come from the germline V gene. The CDR3 length is 16 residues. The trim removed 4 bases at V and 3 bases at J, leaving 3 bases unmatched.